These T cell receptor beta chains were read from a single sample in a study of shared clonotypes between healthy human individuals. Sequencing was performed with immunoSEQ multiplex PCR; in TCRdb, only in-frame clones are kept and a portion is missing. This repertoire shows fewer than 600,000 clones, 79% found once; its top ten account for approximately 13%. The specimen sequenced was PBMCs. These receptors were taken from a woman aged 40 to 49 in good health. Some clones in this sample may be carry-over from other donors' samples. Both conserved end residues are part of each CDR3. Each record gives: CDR3 protein, J gene, V gene, D gene. A D gene is named only where the DNA matches it firmly.

CDR3aa: CASSQETSGTYTDTQYF; j_gene: TRBJ2-3; v_gene: TRBV4-1; d_gene: TRBD2
CDR3aa: CASSRGGLSNQPQHF; j_gene: TRBJ1-5; v_gene: TRBV18; d_gene: -
CDR3aa: CASSPDRGSIDEQFF; j_gene: TRBJ2-1; v_gene: TRBV6-4; d_gene: TRBD1
CDR3aa: CASSGLRDSNYGYTF; j_gene: TRBJ1-2; v_gene: TRBV2; d_gene: TRBD1
CDR3aa: CASSLGGRGGYTF; j_gene: TRBJ1-2; v_gene: TRBV9; d_gene: TRBD1
CDR3aa: CAIRKIEAGYNEQFF; j_gene: TRBJ2-1; v_gene: TRBV10-3; d_gene: TRBD2
CDR3aa: CASRTRLAGGETQYF; j_gene: TRBJ2-5; v_gene: TRBV2; d_gene: TRBD2
CDR3aa: CASGFSTDTQYF; j_gene: TRBJ2-3; v_gene: TRBV27; d_gene: -
CDR3aa: CASSVDTEYGYTF; j_gene: TRBJ1-2; v_gene: TRBV9; d_gene: -
CDR3aa: CAWSPQGNEQYF; j_gene: TRBJ2-7; v_gene: TRBV30; d_gene: -
CDR3aa: CASSAARDGTQYF; j_gene: TRBJ2-5; v_gene: TRBV2; d_gene: -
CDR3aa: CASSVGITSSGRRDPSTGELFF; j_gene: TRBJ2-2; v_gene: TRBV9; d_gene: TRBD2
CDR3aa: CASSFSSTEAFF; j_gene: TRBJ1-1; v_gene: TRBV5-8; d_gene: -
CDR3aa: CASSFRGANTGELFF; j_gene: TRBJ2-2; v_gene: TRBV7-6; d_gene: -
CDR3aa: CASSLEAFGPLSIYGYTF; j_gene: TRBJ1-2; v_gene: TRBV7-2; d_gene: -
CDR3aa: CASSLSGNLGTGELFF; j_gene: TRBJ2-2; v_gene: TRBV27; d_gene: -
CDR3aa: CASSSRTGQETQYF; j_gene: TRBJ2-5; v_gene: TRBV21-1; d_gene: -
CDR3aa: CASSDTTEVGGYTF; j_gene: TRBJ1-2; v_gene: TRBV6-4; d_gene: -
CDR3aa: CASSPHGGGTREQYF; j_gene: TRBJ2-7; v_gene: TRBV28; d_gene: -
CDR3aa: CASRILAGDTYEQYF; j_gene: TRBJ2-7; v_gene: TRBV7-2; d_gene: TRBD2
CDR3aa: CANGWSGPNQPQHF; j_gene: TRBJ1-5; v_gene: TRBV6-5; d_gene: -
CDR3aa: CATRGLHTEAFF; j_gene: TRBJ1-1; v_gene: TRBV27; d_gene: TRBD1
CDR3aa: CASSVLAGSNYGYTF; j_gene: TRBJ1-2; v_gene: TRBV2; d_gene: -